This TCR beta chain was recorded in a study of T cells in Graves' hyperthyroidism and ophthalmopathy. From RNA transcripts, TCR beta CDR3 regions were amplified. Primed by the HTBI set, a first-round RT-PCR was run on the TCR CDR3. TCRdb re-called the multiplex PCR reads through MiXCR, storing one row per CDR3 protein. The table shows about 300,000 distinct CDR3 sequences, with about an eighth occurring only once. The table lists this clonotype with many counts. Trimming took 0 bases from V and 2 from J, leaving 7 bases between them. CDR3 length: 14 amino acids. Germline V gene sequence: CDR1 LGHDT, CDR2 YNNKEL (reference sequence). The authors took PBMCs from roughly 9.7 ml fresh peripheral blood.

The sequence was obtained from a woman aged 25-40 years with Graves' hyperthyroidism that later progressed to Graves' ophthalmopathy. This chain joins TRBV3-1 and TRBJ1-2; D uncertain. The source material was blood. Written as DNA, the CDR3 is TGTGCCAGCAGCCAAGATGCATTCAACTATGGCTACACCTTC. Residues: CASSQDAFNYGYTF.